This entry lists 21 T cell receptor beta chains sequenced from one sample in a study of blood T cells in healthy people across ages. Primed by a sample-barcoded 5' primer and a J-beta primer mix, a second PCR proceeded for about 6 to 11 cycles. Using its own MiXCR run on the 5' RACE reads, TCRdb lists one record per CDR3 protein. Counted here are 550,000 to 700,000 distinct CDR3 sequences, roughly 28% occurring once; the ten biggest clones make up around 20%. What was sequenced was blood. Receptors were obtained from a woman between 65 and 79 years old in good health.

This clonotype was seen only a few times. The V gene is TRBV5-1, the J gene TRBJ2-5, with 9 bases that match TRBD1. This CDR3 is built from 15 residues. Trimming cost V 5 bases and J 1 base; bases outside gene matches: 6. Germline V gene data show CDR1 as SGHRS and CDR2 as YFSETQ. The CDR3 loop reads CASRPGQGSQETQYF. CDR3 nucleotides: TGCGCCAGCAGACCGGGACAGGGCTCCCAAGAGACCCAGTACTTC.

The V and J genes are TRBV19 and TRBJ2-1, with D perhaps TRBD1 (6 bases). The CDR3 totals 11 residues. Germline V gene sequence: CDR1 LNHDA, CDR2 SQIVND (reference sequence). V lost 7 bases and J lost 9, with 10 bases in between. The CDR3: CASTRGIEQFF. The CDR3 DNA sequence: TGTGCCAGTACGAGGGGGATTGAGCAGTTCTTC.

In regard to this clonotype: Just one base apart from a much larger clone, this may be a read error. The chain recombines TRBV6-1 with TRBJ1-2; D call uncertain. V was shortened by 7 bases and J by 4 bases, with 19 bases between the two germline ends. This CDR3 contains 15 residues. Germline V lookup: CDR1 MNHNS, CDR2 SASEGT. CDR3 residues: CASKAFYVSSYGYTF. The CDR3 DNA follows: TGTGCCAGCAAAGCTTTCTACGTATCCAGCTATGGCTACACCTTC.

The chain combines TRBV5-1 with TRBJ2-3, with 9 bases identical to TRBD1. The length of the CDR3 is 15 residues. Trimming removed 4 bases from V and 6 bases from J; junction bases left unmatched: 9. Germline values: CDR1 SGHRS, CDR2 YFSETQ. For the CDR3, the DNA is TGCGCCAGCAGCATGGGACAGGGAGTACTGGATACGCAGTATTTT. Translating gives CASSMGQGVLDTQYF. The variable domain in full, with the rest retrieved from reference TRBV5-1 and TRBJ2-3, is KAGVTQTPRYLIKTRGQQVTLSCSPISGHRSVSWYQQTPGQGLQFLFEYFSETQRNKGNFPGRFSGRQFSNSRSEMNVSTLELGDSALYLCASSMGQGVLDTQYFGPGTRLTVL.

The chain couples TRBV7-2 to TRBJ2-1, with 11 bases that match TRBD2. From germline, CDR1 is SGHTA and CDR2 FQGNSA. With V trimmed by 3 bases and J by 0 bases, 10 bases remained unmatched. This CDR3 has 19 residues. CDR3 in amino acids: CASSFLAGGSISSYNEQFF. CDR3 in DNA: TGTGCCAGCAGCTTTCTAGCGGGGGGCTCGATTAGCTCCTACAATGAGCAGTTCTTC.

The CDR3 DNA follows: TGCAGCGTTGGGGGAATACCAGATACGCAGTATTTT. This translates into CSVGGIPDTQYF. The chain uses TRBV29-1 and TRBJ2-3, with unresolved D. The length of the CDR3 is 12 residues. Trimming cost V 4 bases and J 4 bases, with 9 bases left between them. Germline V gene data show CDR1 as SQVTM and CDR2 as ANQGSEA.

The chain has TRBV5-1 and TRBJ2-5; TRBD2 is a possible D gene (6 bases). Matching the DNA end better, TRBJ2-7 makes the J call doubtful. Germline V gene lookup returns CDR1 SGHRS and CDR2 YFSETQ. The CDR3 covers 14 residues. CDR3 protein: CASSTGLKNYEQYF. For the CDR3, the DNA is TGCGCCAGCAGCACGGGACTCAAGAACTACGAGCAGTACTTC.

The rearrangement joins TRBV5-1 to TRBJ1-1; D gene uncertain. The CDR3 loop spans 13 amino acids. CDR1 and CDR2 (germline): SGHRS, YFSETQ. The V end was cut by 0 bases, the J end by 6 bases, with 9 bases between. The CDR3 nucleotides read TGCGCCAGCAGCTTGGGGTTAGACGCTGAAGCTTTCTTT. Its translation: CASSLGLDAEAFF.

A note on this clonotype: One end of the junction varies from germline; a read error may be responsible. V is TRBV18 and J is TRBJ1-3; perhaps TRBD1 as D (5 bases). From germline, CDR1 is KGHSH and CDR2 LQKENI. This CDR3 comprises 15 residues. CDR3 residues: CASSPLGHSGNTICF. In DNA form, the CDR3 reads TGTGCCAGCTCACCACTGGGGCACTCTGGAAACACCATATGTTTT.

V usage is TRBV7-9 and J usage is TRBJ1-1; perhaps TRBD1 as D (5 bases). The CDR3 has 16 amino acids. The germline V gene has CDR1 SEHNR and CDR2 FQNEAQ (reference sequence). V was shortened by 4 bases and J by 0 bases, with 15 bases between the two germline ends. CDR3 coding DNA: TGTGCCAGCAGCTCCCAAGGGGCAGCCTTGAACACTGAAGCTTTCTTT. This translates into CASSSQGAALNTEAFF.

Remarks on this clonotype: A clone one base away is much larger, so this may be a read error. The DNA for the CDR3 is TGTGCCAGCAGCCAAGCGGGACAGGGAATATATGGCTACACCTTC. Its protein is CASSQAGQGIYGYTF. This sequence joins TRBV3-1 and TRBJ1-2, with TRBD1 matching 9 bases. Trimming at V came to 1 base and at J to 5 bases, leaving 5 bases not matched to a gene. Germline V gene lookup returns CDR1 LGHDT and CDR2 YNNKEL (reference sequence). The CDR3 has 15 residues. Supplemented by reference TRBV3-1 and TRBJ1-2, the full variable domain reads DTAVSQTPKYLVTQMGNDKSIKCEQNLGHDTMYWYKQDSKKFLKIMFSYNNKELIINETVPNRFSPKSPDKAHLNLHINSLELGDSAVYFCASSQAGQGIYGYTFGSGTRLTVV.

V usage is TRBV20-1 and J usage is TRBJ2-3, with 13 bases fitting TRBD2. V lost 0 bases, J lost 2 bases, and 11 bases stayed unmatched. CDR3 size: 19 residues. Germline V gene sequence: CDR1 DFQATT, CDR2 SNEGSKA (reference sequence). CDR3: CSARDRTSGGPYNTDTQYF. The DNA for the CDR3 is TGCAGTGCTAGAGATCGGACTAGCGGGGGCCCGTATAACACAGATACGCAGTATTTT.

The chain has TRBV7-9 and TRBJ2-3; D may correspond to TRBD1 or TRBD2 (5 bases each). The CDR3 consists of 15 residues. Trimming shortened V by 5 bases and J by 3 bases, and 15 bases separated the two germline ends. Germline lookup yields CDR1 SEHNR and CDR2 FQNEAQ (reference sequence). CDR3 sequence: CASSPRGGSTDTQYF. CDR3 nucleotides: TGTGCCAGCAGCCCAAGGGGCGGGTCTACAGATACGCAGTATTTT.

The table lists this clonotype with a few counts. V is TRBV4-1 and J is TRBJ2-3, with TRBD2 matching 10 bases. The CDR3 runs 16 residues. The germline V gene encodes CDR1 MGHRA and CDR2 YSYEKL. V shed 2 bases, J shed 5 bases, and the junction held 7 bases outside the gene matches. DNA of the CDR3: TGCGCCAGCAGCCAACAAGCGGGGGGGATGGGAGATACGCAGTATTTT. It is translated as CASSQQAGGMGDTQYF.

The rearrangement uses TRBV12-3 or TRBV12-4 and TRBJ2-1; 7 bases match TRBD2. The V and J ends lost 6 bases and 10 bases, in that order; junction bases with no gene match: 15. The CDR3 consists of 15 residues. The CDR3 reads CASSLISGPGGEQFF. The CDR3 bases are TGTGCCAGCAGCCTCATTAGCGGTCCGGGAGGCGAGCAGTTCTTC.

The V and J genes are TRBV2 and TRBJ1-2; D unclear. V was pared by 0 bases and J by 14 bases, with 10 bases between. The germline CDR1 and CDR2 sequences are SNHLY and FYNNEI. The CDR3 totals 11 residues. The CDR3: CASSEAGSPTF. For the CDR3, the DNA is TGTGCCAGCAGTGAAGCCGGTTCCCCTACCTTC. Variable domain in full (rest from reference TRBV2 and TRBJ1-2): EPEVTQTPSHQVTQMGQEVILRCVPISNHLYFYWYRQILGQKVEFLVSFYNNEISEKSEIFDDQFSVERPDGSNFTLKIRSTKLEDSAMYFCASSEAGSPTFGSGTRLTVV.

The chain carries TRBV27 and TRBJ1-4, with TRBD1 matching 7 bases. Unmatched junction bases numbered 1, after V lost 1 base and J lost 5 bases. Per the germline V gene, CDR1 is MNHEY and CDR2 is SMNVEV (reference sequence). The CDR3 contains 14 residues. CDR3 DNA: TGTGCCAGCAGTTTATGGGGACAGAATGAAAAACTGTTTTTT. Amino acids: CASSLWGQNEKLFF.

This clonotype showed up just a few times. The chain employs TRBV29-1 and TRBJ1-2, with D tentatively TRBD1 (5 bases). The ends were cut back, 4 bases at V and 1 base at J, with 16 bases in the middle. This CDR3 is built from 15 residues. The germline V gene has CDR1 SQVTM and CDR2 ANQGSEA. CDR3 sequence reads: CSVVARDLVNYGYTF. In nucleotides, the CDR3 is TGCAGCGTTGTGGCTAGGGACCTTGTTAACTATGGCTACACCTTC.

The chain employs TRBV20-1 and TRBJ2-3; a possible D gene is TRBD2 (6 bases). V was shortened by 1 base and J by 0 bases, with 8 bases between the two germline ends. The length of the CDR3 is 14 residues. The V gene's germline CDR1 is DFQATT and CDR2 SNEGSKA (reference sequence). This chain's CDR3 is CSARAAGSTDTQYF. The DNA of the CDR3 is TGCAGTGCTAGAGCGGCGGGAAGCACAGATACGCAGTATTTT.

The genes are TRBV5-1 and TRBJ1-6; the D is unclear. CDR1 and CDR2 from the germline V gene are SGHRS and YFSETQ. The CDR3 runs to 16 residues. V was clipped by 5 bases and J by 0 bases, with 12 bases between them. CDR3 coding DNA: TGCGCCAGCAGGCTAAGCCTTAGCTCCTATAATTCACCCCTCCACTTT. Protein product: CASRLSLSSYNSPLHF.

V and J are TRBV30 and TRBJ1-5; perhaps TRBD1 as D (6 bases). CDR1 is GTSNPN, CDR2 SVGIG, per germline (reference sequence). Between the trimmed V and J ends, which lost 2 bases and 2 bases, there was a span of 13 bases. The CDR3 is made up of 15 amino acids. CDR3 bases: TGTGCCTGGAGTCCGAGGGGGGGAGGCAATCAGCCCCAGCATTTT. This sequence encodes CAWSPRGGGNQPQHF. The full variable domain, in which reference TRBV30 and TRBJ1-5 provide the parts outside the CDR3, is SQTIHQWPATLVQPVGSPLSLECTVEGTSNPNLYWYRQAAGRGLQLLFYSVGIGQISSEVPQNLSASRPQDRQFILSSKKLLLSDSGFYLCAWSPRGGGNQPQHFGDGTRLSIL.